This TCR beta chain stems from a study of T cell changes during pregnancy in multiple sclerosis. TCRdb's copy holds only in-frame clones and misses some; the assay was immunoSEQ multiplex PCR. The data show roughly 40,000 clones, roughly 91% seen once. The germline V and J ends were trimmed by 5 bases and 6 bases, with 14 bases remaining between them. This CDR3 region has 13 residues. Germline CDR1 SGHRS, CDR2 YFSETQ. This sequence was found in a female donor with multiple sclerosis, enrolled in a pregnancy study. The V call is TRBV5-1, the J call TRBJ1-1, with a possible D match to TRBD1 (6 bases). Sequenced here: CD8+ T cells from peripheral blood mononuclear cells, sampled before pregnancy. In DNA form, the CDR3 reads TGCGCCAGCAGTAGGGGGAAGGGGTCTGAAGCTTTCTTT. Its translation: CASSRGKGSEAFF.